This T cell receptor (beta chain) was documented in a study of shared clonotypes between healthy human individuals. Produced via immunoSEQ multiplex PCR; TCRdb's table is partial and in-frame only. The table has more than 2 million clones, over 85% seen once. CD45RO-negative, CCR7-positively selected cells formed the naive CD8 fraction, excluding terminally differentiated effector memory CD45RA+ cells. This sequence originates from a man younger than 30 in good health. Some clones in this sample may be carry-over from other donors' samples. The sequenced material came from naive CD8+ T cells from PBMCs.

As DNA, the CDR3 is TGTGCCAGCAGCATACAGCCGGAGGGGGTCTATGGCTACACCTTC. Translation: CASSIQPEGVYGYTF. The rearrangement uses TRBV9 and TRBJ1-2; a weak D match, TRBD1 (6 bases). The CDR3 is 15 amino acids. Germline assignment: CDR1 SGDLS and CDR2 YYNGEE. V was trimmed by 4 bases and J by 4 bases, leaving 17 bases between them.